A selection of T cell receptor beta chains follows, all from one sample in a study of early T cells in non-severe SARS-CoV-2 infection. MiXCR, run by TCRdb on the 5' RACE reads, gives a single entry per CDR3 protein. The sample yields around 79,000 distinct CDR3 sequences, 11% seen once. The specimen was whole blood, collected at baseline. The receptors originated from an adult who was a healthcare worker with PCR-confirmed SARS-CoV-2 infection or an uninfected control (not recorded which). Each CDR3 is given with its conserved first and last residue. Each record gives: J gene, D gene, V gene, CDR3 length, clone size, CDR3 protein, CDR3 DNA. A D gene is named only where the DNA matches it firmly. Size is stated for part of the rows, as once, few or many counts, or as a class when the clone is expanded.

TRBJ2-3 TRBD2 TRBV2 15 few CASRTPSGGVDTQYF TGTGCCAGCAGGACGCCAAGCGGGGGGGTAGATACGCAGTATTTT
TRBJ2-3 . TRBV7-2 15 few CASSSRTVGLDTQYF TGTGCCAGCAGCTCCCGGACAGTTGGGCTAGATACGCAGTATTTT
TRBJ2-5 TRBD1 TRBV11-2 14 few CASSRTGAGETQYF TGTGCCAGCAGCCGGACAGGGGCCGGAGAGACCCAGTACTTC
TRBJ1-3 . TRBV19 12 . CASSWTGNTIYF TGTGCCAGTAGTTGGACTGGAAACACCATATATTTT
TRBJ2-5 . TRBV29-1 13 few CSVIGPPQETQYF TGCAGCGTTATAGGGCCGCCCCAAGAGACCCAGTACTTC
TRBJ2-6 TRBD1 TRBV28 15 few CASSLQGTGANVLTF TGTGCCAGCAGCCTACAGGGGACTGGGGCCAACGTCCTGACTTTC
TRBJ2-5 . TRBV5-4 13 . CASSPDLAETQYF TGTGCCAGCAGCCCGGACTTGGCTGAGACCCAGTACTTC
TRBJ2-3 . TRBV9 16 . CASSARQSHRSDTQYF TGTGCCAGCAGCGCTCGACAGAGCCACAGGTCGGATACGCAGTATTTT
TRBJ1-2 . TRBV7-8 14 . CASSLVDGPYGYTF TGTGCCAGCAGCTTAGTGGACGGCCCCTATGGCTACACCTTC
TRBJ2-7 TRBD1 TRBV9 15 . CASSDRPTGDCEQYF TGTGCCAGCAGCGACCGACCGACAGGGGATTGCGAGCAGTACTTC
TRBJ1-6 . TRBV7-2 15 large CASSLASSYNSPLHF TGTGCCAGCAGCTTAGCGAGCTCCTATAATTCACCCCTCCACTTT
TRBJ2-3 . TRBV7-9 16 many CASSSPVLGNTDTQYF TGTGCCAGCAGCTCCCCGGTACTTGGTAACACAGATACGCAGTATTTT
TRBJ1-4 . TRBV9 15 . CASSSSPTGKVGLFF TGTGCCAGCAGCTCGTCTCCTACAGGGAAAGTAGGACTGTTTTTT
TRBJ2-1 TRBD1 TRBV7-8 17 . CASSLVVVWTGRNEQFF TGTGCCAGCAGCTTAGTGGTGGTATGGACAGGGAGGAATGAGCAGTTCTTC
TRBJ2-7 . TRBV2 14 many CASSNSPGGGEQYF TGTGCCAGCAGTAACTCCCCAGGGGGGGGAGAGCAGTACTTC
TRBJ1-1 . TRBV12-3/TRBV12-4 11 few CASSFGVEAFF TGTGCCAGCAGTTTCGGGGTGGAAGCTTTCTTT
TRBJ1-4 . TRBV12-3/TRBV12-4 14 few CASSFQGTGEKLFF TGTGCCAGCAGTTTCCAGGGGACGGGAGAAAAACTGTTTTTT
TRBJ2-7 TRBD1 TRBV6-6 13 . CASSETGPYEQYF TGTGCCAGCAGCGAGACAGGGCCATACGAGCAGTACTTC